Presented here are 26 T cell receptor beta chains from one specimen sequenced in a study of blood T cell repertoires in COVID-19 (dated by TCRdb to about 2020). Libraries were built with the immunoSEQ multiplex PCR assay. TCRdb obtained this table from immuneACCESS and retained in-frame rearrangements with V and J assigned. These tables miss some clones; where compared with another copy, unresolved V genes account for less than half of the shortfall, and the remainder is unexplained. In this sample the table shows roughly 230,000 clones, 90% of which occur a single time. The ten top clones hold 2.1% of the sample. Sequencing was done on a sample of peripheral blood. These receptors were obtained from a woman in her sixties with COVID-19, enrolled during active disease.

J is TRBJ2-5 and V is TRBV11-1, with D perhaps TRBD2 (5 bases). The CDR3 consists of 14 residues. Trimming removed 4 bases at V and 7 bases at J, with 16 bases between. Per germline, CDR1 SGHAT and CDR2 FQDESV (reference sequence). In nucleotides, the CDR3 is TGTGCCAGCAGCTCGGACTTCCCGGTGGGGACCCAGTACTTC. It yields the protein CASSSDFPVGTQYF. The full variable domain, its missing parts supplied by reference TRBV11-1 and TRBJ2-5, is EAEVAQSPRYKITEKSQAVAFWCDPISGHATLYWYRQILGQGPELLVQFQDESVVDDSQLPKDRFSAERLKGVDSTLKIQPAELGDSAMYLCASSSDFPVGTQYFGPGTRLLVL.

CDR3 coding DNA: TGTGCCATCCGTCGCGGGCCCGACAGGGAACTAACATCTGGGGCCAACGTCCTGACTTTC. It is translated as CAIRRGPDRELTSGANVLTF. The chain recombines TRBV10-3 with TRBJ2-6; TRBD1 agrees at 7 bases. The germline V gene encodes CDR1 ENHRY and CDR2 SYGVKD. CDR3 length equals 20 residues. Trimming took 8 bases from V and 1 from J; bases not matched to a gene: 20.

This rearrangement joins TRBV6-2 or TRBV6-3 to TRBJ1-2, with no clear D. Germline lookup yields CDR1 MNHEY and CDR2 SVGEGT. The CDR3 has 13 amino acids. V dropped 2 bases and J dropped 6 bases, with 10 bases sitting between them. The CDR3 reads CASSYEQLDGYTF. CDR3 DNA: TGTGCCAGCAGTTACGAACAGCTCGATGGCTACACCTTC.

This CDR3 is CASSMGWTSPFF. DNA of the CDR3: TGTGCCAGTAGTATGGGGTGGACATCCCCGTTTTTT. V gene TRBV19 combines with J gene TRBJ1-4; D might be TRBD1 (5 bases). Germline lookup yields CDR1 LNHDA and CDR2 SQIVND (reference sequence). Between the trimmed V and J ends, which lost 3 bases and 16 bases, there was a span of 15 bases. The CDR3 has 12 residues.

The chain recombines TRBV30 with TRBJ1-4; TRBD1 matches at 7 bases. Trimming removed 0 bases from V and 3 bases from J; junction bases left unmatched: 4. The V gene's germline CDR1 is GTSNPN and CDR2 SVGIG (reference sequence). The CDR3 runs to 15 residues. The DNA for the CDR3 is TGTGCCTGGAGTGTGGCCGGGACAGCTAATGAAAAACTGTTTTTT. Translating it yields CAWSVAGTANEKLFF. Based on the CDR3 plus reference TRBV30 and TRBJ1-4, the full variable domain is SQTIHQWPATLVQPVGSPLSLECTVEGTSNPNLYWYRQAAGRGLQLLFYSVGIGQISSEVPQNLSASRPQDRQFILSSKKLLLSDSGFYLCAWSVAGTANEKLFFGSGTQLSVL.

The gene calls are TRBV18 and TRBJ1-1; TRBD1 is a possible D gene (6 bases). Germline CDR1 is KGHSH and CDR2 is LQKENI. The V gene lost 3 bases and the J gene lost 3 bases, with 14 bases spanning the gap. There are 15 residues in the CDR3. The CDR3 DNA reads as TGTGCCAGCTCACCCGATCAGGACAGCTACACTGAAGCTTTCTTT. Its protein product is CASSPDQDSYTEAFF.

The V gene is TRBV3-1 (or the pseudogene TRBV3-2), the J gene TRBJ1-4; 7 bases are shared with TRBD1. V lost 4 bases to trimming and J lost 0 bases; unmatched junction nucleotides: 11. The CDR3 covers 18 residues. Germline values: CDR1 LGHDT, CDR2 YNNKEL (reference sequence). CDR3 coding DNA: TGTGCCAGCAGCCCCCTCGGCCACAGGGGAGCAACTAATGAAAAACTGTTTTTT. Protein product: CASSPLGHRGATNEKLFF.

The chain has TRBV9 and TRBJ2-1, with 8 bases identical to TRBD1. The V segment lost 0 bases and the J segment 4 bases; nucleotides outside the gene matches: 0. The CDR3 sequence is 14 residues long. Germline CDR1 and CDR2: SGDLS and YYNGEE. CDR3 loop: CASSVGDRYNEQFF. The CDR3 DNA follows: TGTGCCAGCAGCGTAGGGGACAGGTACAATGAGCAGTTCTTC.

CDR3 sequence: CASSLVLGSSYEQYF. In DNA, the CDR3 is TGTGCCAGCAGCTTAGTCCTAGGCAGCTCCTACGAGCAGTACTTC. The chain carries TRBV7-2 and TRBJ2-7; D gene ambiguous. Per the germline V gene, CDR1 is SGHTA and CDR2 is FQGNSA. Deletions cut 1 base from V and 0 bases from J, with 10 bases between. The CDR3 loop spans 15 amino acids.

The V and J genes are TRBV3-1 (or the pseudogene TRBV3-2) and TRBJ2-7; 9 bases fit TRBD1. After removal of 2 bases from V and 3 bases from J, the junction contained 5 bases not matched to a gene. Germline loops: CDR1 LGHDT, CDR2 YNNKEL (reference sequence). The CDR3 has 15 residues. The CDR3 DNA is TGTGCCAGCAGCCAAACCGGGACAGGGAACTACGAGCAGTACTTC. Encoded protein: CASSQTGTGNYEQYF.

The chain uses TRBV5-1 and TRBJ2-1; no clear D. The CDR3 runs to 16 residues. V was shortened by 3 bases and J by 0 bases, with 13 bases between the two germline ends. Per the germline V gene, CDR1 is SGHRS and CDR2 is YFSETQ. Written as DNA, the CDR3 is TGCGCCAGCAGCTCCACGGTCAAAAGCTCCTACAATGAGCAGTTCTTC. Amino acid sequence: CASSSTVKSSYNEQFF.

This chain connects TRBV7-2 to TRBJ1-3; possible D gene TRBD1, 5 bases. V was shortened by 10 bases and J by 2 bases, with 12 bases between the two germline ends. Germline CDR1 reads SGHTA; CDR2 reads FQGNSA. This CDR3 has 13 amino acids. CDR3 bases: TGTGCCATCCTGCCAGGGACTGGAAACACCATATATTTT. The encoded protein is CAILPGTGNTIYF.

This chain connects TRBV27 to TRBJ1-5; 9 bases line up with TRBD1. This CDR3 spans 14 amino acids. With V trimmed by 5 bases and J by 7 bases, 6 bases remained unmatched. The germline CDR1 and CDR2 sequences are MNHEY and SMNVEV (reference sequence). This CDR3 reads CASSITGGGQPQHF. CDR3 coding DNA: TGTGCCAGCAGTATAACAGGGGGCGGACAGCCCCAGCATTTT.

The rearrangement uses TRBV4-2 and TRBJ1-3, with a tentative D call TRBD1 (6 bases). V gave up 3 bases and J gave up 1 base, with 10 bases separating them. The germline CDR1 and CDR2 sequences are LGHNA and YNFKEQ. This CDR3 is built from 15 residues. As DNA, the CDR3 is TGTGCCAGCAGCCATGATAGGGGGTCTGGAAACACCATATATTTT. As protein: CASSHDRGSGNTIYF.

A remark on this clone: This sample also contains other DNA sequences that code for the same CDR3. This chain links TRBV5-1 with TRBJ1-1; 8 nucleotides agree with TRBD1. CDR1 and CDR2 (germline): SGHRS, YFSETQ. CDR3 length: 14 residues. V was pared by 1 base and J by 1 base, with 0 bases of the junction left unmatched. As DNA, the CDR3 is TGCGCCAGCAGCTTGACAGGGGGGAACACTGAAGCTTTCTTT. Amino acid sequence: CASSLTGGNTEAFF.

This chain connects TRBV4-1 to TRBJ1-4; TRBD1 might be the D (5 bases). Germline V gene lookup returns CDR1 MGHRA and CDR2 YSYEKL. This CDR3 is built from 16 residues. V lost 4 bases and J 7 bases, leaving 19 bases between the germline ends. The CDR3 coding sequence is TGCGCCAGCAGCCCCCTCGGGAGGGGCCGGTCTGAAAAACTGTTTTTT. It codes for CASSPLGRGRSEKLFF.

The V call is TRBV19, the J call TRBJ2-5, with D hard to call. In germline, CDR1 is LNHDA, CDR2 SQIVND (reference sequence). Deletions cut 2 bases from V and 5 bases from J, with 12 bases between. The CDR3 spans 14 residues. CDR3 residues: CASSISGSVETQYF. For the CDR3, the DNA is TGTGCCAGTAGTATATCCGGGTCCGTGGAGACCCAGTACTTC. Full variable domain (outside the CDR3, taken from reference TRBV19 and TRBJ2-5): DGGITQSPKYLFRKEGQNVTLSCEQNLNHDAMYWYRQDPGQGLRLIYYSQIVNDFQKGDIAEGYSVSREKKESFPLTVTSAQKNPTAFYLCASSISGSVETQYFGPGTRLLVL.

The J gene is TRBJ1-2, the V gene TRBV9; 9 bases align to TRBD1. Germline CDR1 and CDR2: SGDLS and YYNGEE. The CDR3 runs 13 residues. With 2 bases clipped from V and 9 bases from J, the junction kept 5 bases outside the gene matches. CDR3 sequence: CASSVGDRERYTF. CDR3 coding DNA: TGTGCCAGCAGCGTGGGGGACAGGGAGCGCTACACCTTC. Filled out from reference TRBV9 and TRBJ1-2, the complete variable domain reads DSGVTQTPKHLITATGQRVTLRCSPRSGDLSVYWYQQSLDQGLQFLIQYYNGEERAKGNILERFSAQQFPDLHSELNLSSLELGDSALYFCASSVGDRERYTFGSGTRLTVV.

The gene calls are TRBV10-3 and TRBJ1-4; TRBD1 matches at 7 bases. Losses at the gene ends were 6 bases for V and 5 bases for J; bases not matched to a gene: 3. The CDR3 consists of 13 residues. The germline V gene has CDR1 ENHRY and CDR2 SYGVKD. CDR3 coding DNA: TGTGCCATCAGGGGACAGCAGAATGAAAAACTGTTTTTT. Translation gives CAIRGQQNEKLFF.

About this clone: One end of the junction is discordant with germline, which a read error may explain. The genes are TRBV19 and TRBJ1-4; D is uncertain. Germline V CDR1 and CDR2: LNHDA, SQIVND (reference sequence). The CDR3 totals 13 residues. The CDR3 spells CASSIETYEKLFF. CDR3 bases: TGTGCCAGTAGTATTGAAACTTATGAAAAACTGTTTTTT.

This clone has only one observation. The CDR3 DNA is TGCAGCGTTGTAGGAGACACAGGACCGCATACGCAGTATTTT. This sequence encodes CSVVGDTGPHTQYF. This sequence joins TRBV29-1 and TRBJ2-3, with D tentatively TRBD1 (5 bases). The CDR3 sequence is 14 residues long. The V end lost 4 bases, the J end lost 7 bases, and 18 bases lay between the germline ends. Per the germline V gene, CDR1 is SQVTM and CDR2 is ANQGSEA.

The chain carries TRBV7-2 and TRBJ1-5; 7 bases align to TRBD1. The J segment lost 3 bases and the V segment lost 1 base, leaving 3 bases of the junction unmatched. Germline V lookup: CDR1 SGHTA, CDR2 FQGNSA. The CDR3 extends over 15 amino acids. CDR3 residues: CASSLGGTDNQPQHF. The CDR3 bases are TGTGCCAGCAGCTTAGGAGGGACAGACAATCAGCCCCAGCATTTT.

V is TRBV4-1 and J is TRBJ1-4; D is possibly TRBD1 (5 bases). The germline V and J ends were trimmed by 0 bases and 8 bases, with 10 bases remaining between them. CDR1 MGHRA and CDR2 YSYEKL come from the germline V gene. The CDR3 spans 14 residues. This chain's CDR3 is CASSQDRGSEKLFF. In DNA form, the CDR3 reads TGCGCCAGCAGCCAAGATAGGGGTTCGGAAAAACTGTTTTTT.

The chain recombines TRBV19 with TRBJ2-1; possibly TRBD1 for D (5 bases). CDR3 size: 13 residues. Germline-derived CDR1 and CDR2 are LNHDA and SQIVND (reference sequence). The V gene lost 5 bases and the J gene lost 5 bases, with 10 bases spanning the gap. The CDR3 sequence is CASSWATDNEQFF. The CDR3 DNA reads TGTGCCAGTAGTTGGGCGACAGACAATGAGCAGTTCTTC.

V usage is TRBV14 and J usage is TRBJ1-1; the match to TRBD1 covers 7 bases. With 4 bases clipped from V and 4 bases from J, the junction kept 3 bases outside the gene matches. Germline CDR1 reads SGHDN; CDR2 reads FVKESK. This CDR3 comprises 13 residues. The CDR3 loop reads CASSLQGTTEAFF. The CDR3 bases are TGTGCCAGCAGCCTACAGGGGACCACTGAAGCTTTCTTT.

V usage is TRBV9 and J usage is TRBJ2-3; D gene uncertain. With 0 bases removed from V and 3 bases from J, the gap between germline ends came to 5 bases. CDR1 is SGDLS, CDR2 YYNGEE, per germline. The CDR3 extends over 13 amino acids. Written as DNA, the CDR3 is TGTGCCAGCAGCGTAGCTGTAACAGATACGCAGTATTTT. Translating gives CASSVAVTDTQYF.